These T cell receptor beta chains were read from a single sample in a study of CD8 T cells in ankylosing spondylitis. TCRdb redid the calling of the 5' RACE reads with MiXCR, one entry per CDR3 protein. The table includes over 450,000 distinct CDR3 sequences, roughly 13% detected once. The sample comprised blood, either unsorted or a sorted T cell fraction (not recorded which). The receptor source for this set is a male donor with ankylosing spondylitis. CDR3s include the opening cysteine and the closing phenylalanine or tryptophan. D genes are given only for firm matches. Size is omitted from some rows. Given values are once, few, many or a class for expanded clones.

V gene	CDR3 length	clone size	J gene	D gene	CDR3 DNA	CDR3 protein
TRBV11-2	18	-	TRBJ2-5	-	TGTGCCAGCAGCTTAGATCGGACGAGGTTTGGGGATGAAGAGACCCAGTACTTC	CASSLDRTRFGDEETQYF
TRBV10-2	14	-	TRBJ2-1	TRBD2	TGCGCCAGCAGGACTAGCACCTCGGCGGGTGAGCAGTTCTTC	CASRTSTSAGEQFF
TRBV2	14	few	TRBJ1-6	-	TGTGCCAGCAGTCCCACGAATTATAATTCACCCCTCCACTTT	CASSPTNYNSPLHF
TRBV6-2/TRBV6-3	13	-	TRBJ2-1	-	TGTGCCAGCAGTCCCTCGCGGGCTTCGCAGCAGTTCTTC	CASSPSRASQQFF
TRBV29-1	13	many	TRBJ2-5	TRBD1	TGCAGCGTTTCGAGGACAGGGAAAGAGACCCAGTACTTC	CSVSRTGKETQYF
TRBV29-1	13	-	TRBJ1-1	-	TGCAGCGTTAAGAGGCAGGGCCATACTGAAGCTTTCTTT	CSVKRQGHTEAFF
TRBV20-1	13	-	TRBJ2-7	TRBD2	TGCAGTGCTAGGCTTAGCGGGAGGTGGGAGCAGTACTTC	CSARLSGRWEQYF
TRBV20-1	12	many	TRBJ1-1	-	TGCAGTGCCCGAAGGGAGGCCTCTGAAGCTTTCTTT	CSARREASEAFF
TRBV7-8	15	few	TRBJ2-3	TRBD2	TGTGCCAGCAGCGCCGCGGGAGGGCCGGGGGATACGCAGTATTTT	CASSAAGGPGDTQYF
TRBV5-1	14	-	TRBJ2-5	-	TGCGCCAGCAGCTTGTTTACGGATCAAGAGACCCAGTACTTC	CASSLFTDQETQYF
TRBV3-1	16	-	TRBJ2-1	-	TGTGCCAGCAGCCAAGACCGGGACCCCACGGCGTATGAGCAGTTCTTC	CASSQDRDPTAYEQFF
TRBV7-2	15	few	TRBJ2-1	TRBD1	TGTGCCAGCAGCCTCGACAGGGCGGCCTACAATGAGCAGTTCTTC	CASSLDRAAYNEQFF
TRBV24-1	12	-	TRBJ2-2	-	TGTGCCACCAGTGTGAGGCCCGGGGAGCTGTTTTTT	CATSVRPGELFF
TRBV18	15	few	TRBJ2-3	TRBD2	TGTGCCAGCTTAACTCGGGAGGGCCGTGAAGATACGCAGTATTTT	CASLTREGREDTQYF
TRBV15	15	-	TRBJ2-7	-	TGTGCCACCAGCAGAGCCACAGGGTTGTCTTACGAGCAGTACTTC	CATSRATGLSYEQYF
TRBV21-1	17	few	TRBJ2-1	-	TGTGCCAGCAGCAAAGGCCCGGGACAGGTGTACCTCGATGAGCAGTTCTTC	CASSKGPGQVYLDEQFF
TRBV29-1	14	few	TRBJ2-2	-	TGCAGCGGGAGGAGGGTAGGGGACACCGGGGAGCTGTTTTTT	CSGRRVGDTGELFF
TRBV20-1	15	-	TRBJ2-7	TRBD2	TGCAGTGCTACTGGGACTAGCGGGAGATTATACGAGCAGTACTTC	CSATGTSGRLYEQYF
TRBV7-9	13	many	TRBJ1-1	-	TGTGCCAGCAGCGGCCGACTCAGCACTGAAGCTTTCTTT	CASSGRLSTEAFF
TRBV29-1	15	-	TRBJ1-1	-	TGCAGCGTCGGAATGGTGAGGCAGATGAACACTGAAGCTTTCTTT	CSVGMVRQMNTEAFF
TRBV11-3	15	few	TRBJ2-3	TRBD2	TGTGCCAGCACTTTAGGCGGGAGGTCCACAGATACGCAGTATTTT	CASTLGGRSTDTQYF
TRBV3-1	16	many	TRBJ2-2	TRBD2	TGTGCCAGCAGCCAAGGGACTAGCGGGAGTACCGGGGAGCTGTTTTTT	CASSQGTSGSTGELFF
TRBV20-1	15	few	TRBJ1-1	TRBD1	TGCAGTGCTAGAGATCCGGGACAGGGGGCAATTGAAGCTTTCTTT	CSARDPGQGAIEAFF